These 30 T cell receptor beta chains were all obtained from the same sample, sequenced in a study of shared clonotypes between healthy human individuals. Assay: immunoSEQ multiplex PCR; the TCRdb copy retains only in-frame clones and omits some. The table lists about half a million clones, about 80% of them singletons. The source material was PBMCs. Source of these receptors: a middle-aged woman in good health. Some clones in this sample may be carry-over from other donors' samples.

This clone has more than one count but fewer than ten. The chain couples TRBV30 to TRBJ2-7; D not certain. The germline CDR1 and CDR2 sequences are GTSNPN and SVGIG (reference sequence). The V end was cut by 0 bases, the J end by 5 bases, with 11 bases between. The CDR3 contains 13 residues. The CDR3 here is CAWSVSNGHEQYF. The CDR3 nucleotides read TGTGCCTGGAGTGTTAGTAACGGGCACGAGCAGTACTTC.

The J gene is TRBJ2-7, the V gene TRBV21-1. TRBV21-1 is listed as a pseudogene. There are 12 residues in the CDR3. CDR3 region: CASSRSSYEQYF. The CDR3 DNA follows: TGTGCCAGCAGCCGAAGCTCCTACGAGCAGTACTTC.

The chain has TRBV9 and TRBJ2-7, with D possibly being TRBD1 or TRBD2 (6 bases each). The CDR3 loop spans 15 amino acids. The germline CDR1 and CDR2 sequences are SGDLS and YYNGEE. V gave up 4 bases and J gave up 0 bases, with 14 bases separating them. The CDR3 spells CASSYREASSYEQYF. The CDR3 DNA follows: TGTGCCAGCAGCTACAGGGAGGCCTCCTCCTACGAGCAGTACTTC.

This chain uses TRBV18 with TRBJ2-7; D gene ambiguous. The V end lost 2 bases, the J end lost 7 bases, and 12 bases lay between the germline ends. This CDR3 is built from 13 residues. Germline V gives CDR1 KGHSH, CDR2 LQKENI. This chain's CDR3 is CASSPLDLNEQYF. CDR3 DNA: TGTGCCAGCTCACCATTGGACCTAAATGAGCAGTACTTC. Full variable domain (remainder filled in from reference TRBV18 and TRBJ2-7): NAGVMQNPRHLVRRRGQEARLRCSPMKGHSHVYWYRQLPEEGLKFMVYLQKENIIDESGMPKERFSAEFPKEGPSILRIQQVVRGDSAAYFCASSPLDLNEQYFGPGTRLTVT.

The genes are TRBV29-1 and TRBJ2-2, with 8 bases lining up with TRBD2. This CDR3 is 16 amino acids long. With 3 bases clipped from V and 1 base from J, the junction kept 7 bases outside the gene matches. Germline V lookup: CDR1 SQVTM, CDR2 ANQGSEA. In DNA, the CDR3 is TGCAGCGTTGATAGTACGGCGGGAGGGAACACCGGGGAGCTGTTTTTT. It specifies CSVDSTAGGNTGELFF.

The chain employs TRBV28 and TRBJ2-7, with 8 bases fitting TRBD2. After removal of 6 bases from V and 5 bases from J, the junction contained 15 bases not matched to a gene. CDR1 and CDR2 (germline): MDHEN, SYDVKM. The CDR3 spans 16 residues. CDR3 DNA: TGTGCCAGCAGCGGAACGGGACGATTCGGGGGGGACGAGCAGTACTTC. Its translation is CASSGTGRFGGDEQYF. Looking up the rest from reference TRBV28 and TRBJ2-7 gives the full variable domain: DVKVTQSSRYLVKRTGEKVFLECVQDMDHENMFWYRQDPGLGLRLIYFSYDVKMKEKGDIPEGYSVSREKKERFSLILESASTNQTSMYLCASSGTGRFGGDEQYFGPGTRLTVT.

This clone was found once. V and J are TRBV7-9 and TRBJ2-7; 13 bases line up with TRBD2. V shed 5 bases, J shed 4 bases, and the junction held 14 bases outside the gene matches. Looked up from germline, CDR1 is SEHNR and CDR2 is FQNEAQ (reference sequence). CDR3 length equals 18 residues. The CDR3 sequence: CASSRSGLAGRGGYEQYF. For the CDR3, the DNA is TGTGCCAGCAGCCGTTCGGGACTAGCGGGAAGGGGGGGATACGAGCAGTACTTC. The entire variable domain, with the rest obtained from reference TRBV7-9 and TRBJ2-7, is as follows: DTGVSQNPRHKITKRGQNVTFRCDPISEHNRLYWYRQTLGQGPEFLTYFQNEAQLEKSRLLSDRFSAERPKGSFSTLEIQRTEQGDSAMYLCASSRSGLAGRGGYEQYFGPGTRLTVT.

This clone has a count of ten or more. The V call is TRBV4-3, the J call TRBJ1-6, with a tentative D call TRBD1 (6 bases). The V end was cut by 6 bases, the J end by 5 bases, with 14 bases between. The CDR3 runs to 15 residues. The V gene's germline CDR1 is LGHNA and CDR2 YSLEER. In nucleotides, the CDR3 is TGCGCCAGCAGTCCGGGAGGACAGAATAATTCACCCCTCCACTTT. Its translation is CASSPGGQNNSPLHF.

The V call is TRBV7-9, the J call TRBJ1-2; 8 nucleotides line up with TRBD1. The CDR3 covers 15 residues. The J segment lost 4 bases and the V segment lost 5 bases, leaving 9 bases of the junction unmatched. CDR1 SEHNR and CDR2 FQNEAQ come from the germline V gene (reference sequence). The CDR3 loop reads CASSPLPGGGYGYTF. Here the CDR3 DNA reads TGTGCCAGCAGCCCACTTCCAGGGGGCGGCTATGGCTACACCTTC.

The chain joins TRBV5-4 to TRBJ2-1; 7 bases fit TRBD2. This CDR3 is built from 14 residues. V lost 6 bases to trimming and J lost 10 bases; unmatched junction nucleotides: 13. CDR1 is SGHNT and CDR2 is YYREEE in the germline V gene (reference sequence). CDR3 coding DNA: TGTGCCAGCAACCCTTACGGGAGGCCGAGGGAGCAGTTCTTC. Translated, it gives CASNPYGRPREQFF.

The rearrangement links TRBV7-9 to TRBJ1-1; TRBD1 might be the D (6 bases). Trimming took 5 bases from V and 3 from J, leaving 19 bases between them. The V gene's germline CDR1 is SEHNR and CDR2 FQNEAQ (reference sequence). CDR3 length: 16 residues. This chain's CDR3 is CASSRNPTGGDTEAFF. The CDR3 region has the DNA TGTGCCAGCAGCCGTAACCCGACAGGAGGGGACACTGAAGCTTTCTTT.

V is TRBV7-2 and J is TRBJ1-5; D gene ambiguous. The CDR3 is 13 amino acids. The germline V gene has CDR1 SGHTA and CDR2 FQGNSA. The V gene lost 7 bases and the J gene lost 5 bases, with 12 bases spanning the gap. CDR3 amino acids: CASTPSRDQPQHF. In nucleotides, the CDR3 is TGTGCCAGCACCCCGAGTAGGGATCAGCCCCAGCATTTT.

This CDR3 reads CASSGQGDHNEQFF. CDR3 nucleotide sequence: TGTGCCAGCAGTGGCCAGGGGGACCACAATGAGCAGTTCTTC. This sequence joins TRBV6-4 and TRBJ2-1, with 7 bases fitting TRBD1. CDR1 and CDR2 (germline): MRHNA, SNTAGT. V was pared by 4 bases and J by 5 bases, with 5 bases of the junction left unmatched. There are 14 residues in the CDR3.

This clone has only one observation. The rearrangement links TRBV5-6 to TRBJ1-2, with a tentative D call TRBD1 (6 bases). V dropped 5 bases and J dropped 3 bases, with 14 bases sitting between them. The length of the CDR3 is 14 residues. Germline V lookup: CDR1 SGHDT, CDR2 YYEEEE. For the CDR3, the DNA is TGTGCCAGCAGGGAACAGGGAGGTTACTATGGCTACACCTTC. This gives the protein CASREQGGYYGYTF.

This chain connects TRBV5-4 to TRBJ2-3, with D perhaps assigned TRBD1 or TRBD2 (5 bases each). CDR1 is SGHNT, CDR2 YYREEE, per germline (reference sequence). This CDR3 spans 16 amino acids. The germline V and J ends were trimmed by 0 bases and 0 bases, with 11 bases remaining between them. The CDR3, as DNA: TGTGCCAGCAGCTTGGCTGGGGGAATGAGCACAGATACGCAGTATTTT. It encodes CASSLAGGMSTDTQYF. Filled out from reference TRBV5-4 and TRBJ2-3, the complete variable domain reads ETGVTQSPTHLIKTRGQQVTLRCSSQSGHNTVSWYQQALGQGPQFIFQYYREEENGRGNFPPRFSGLQFPNYSSELNVNALELDDSALYLCASSLAGGMSTDTQYFGPGTRLTVL.

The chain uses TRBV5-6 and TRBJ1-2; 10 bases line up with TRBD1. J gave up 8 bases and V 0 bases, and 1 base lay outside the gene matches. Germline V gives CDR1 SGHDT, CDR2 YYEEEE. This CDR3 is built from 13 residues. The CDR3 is CASSLVGQGGYTF. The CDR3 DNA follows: TGTGCCAGCAGCTTGGTGGGACAGGGGGGCTACACCTTC.

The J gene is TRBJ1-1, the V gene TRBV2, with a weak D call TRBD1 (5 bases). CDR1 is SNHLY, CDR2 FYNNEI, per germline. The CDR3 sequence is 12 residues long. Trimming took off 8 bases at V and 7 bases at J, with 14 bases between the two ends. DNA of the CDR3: TGTGCCAGCGTGGAAGGGGCGGGTGAAGCTTTCTTT. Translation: CASVEGAGEAFF.

The CDR3 region has the DNA TGTGCCAGCACCACCCGGGCTAGCAGTGTATACGAGCAGTACTTC. Translation gives CASTTRASSVYEQYF. The chain carries TRBV7-9 and TRBJ2-7, with D perhaps matching TRBD2 (5 bases). Trimming cost V 7 bases and J 4 bases, with 20 bases left between them. Germline V gene lookup returns CDR1 SEHNR and CDR2 FQNEAQ (reference sequence). The CDR3 is 15 residues long.

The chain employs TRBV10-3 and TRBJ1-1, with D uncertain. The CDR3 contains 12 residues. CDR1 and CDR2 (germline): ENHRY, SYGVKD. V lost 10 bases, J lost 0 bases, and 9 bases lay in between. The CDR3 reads CATKGMNTEAFF. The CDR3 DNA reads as TGTGCCACGAAGGGCATGAACACTGAAGCTTTCTTT.

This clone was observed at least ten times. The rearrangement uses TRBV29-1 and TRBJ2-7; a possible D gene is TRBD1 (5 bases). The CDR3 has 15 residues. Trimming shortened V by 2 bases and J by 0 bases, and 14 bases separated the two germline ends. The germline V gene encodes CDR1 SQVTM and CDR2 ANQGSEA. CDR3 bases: TGCAGCGTTGAAAGGGTAGGGGCCGCCTCCTACGAGCAGTACTTC. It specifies CSVERVGAASYEQYF.

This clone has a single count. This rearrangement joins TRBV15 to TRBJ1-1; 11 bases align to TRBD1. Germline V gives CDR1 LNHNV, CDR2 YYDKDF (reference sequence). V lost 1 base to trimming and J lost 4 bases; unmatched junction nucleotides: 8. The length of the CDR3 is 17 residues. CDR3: CATSRGPGQGAPTEAFF. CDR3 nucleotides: TGTGCCACCAGCAGAGGCCCCGGACAGGGGGCGCCCACTGAAGCTTTCTTT.

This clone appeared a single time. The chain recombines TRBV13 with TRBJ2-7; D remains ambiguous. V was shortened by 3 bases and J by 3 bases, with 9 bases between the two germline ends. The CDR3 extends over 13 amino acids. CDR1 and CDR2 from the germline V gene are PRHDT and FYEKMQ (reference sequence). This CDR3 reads CASSLVGDYEQYF. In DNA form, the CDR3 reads TGTGCCAGCAGCTTGGTCGGCGACTACGAGCAGTACTTC. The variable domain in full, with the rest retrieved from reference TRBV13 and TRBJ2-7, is AAGVIQSPRHLIKEKRETATLKCYPIPRHDTVYWYQQGPGQDPQFLISFYEKMQSDKGSIPDRFSAQQFSDYHSELNMSSLELGDSALYFCASSLVGDYEQYFGPGTRLTVT.

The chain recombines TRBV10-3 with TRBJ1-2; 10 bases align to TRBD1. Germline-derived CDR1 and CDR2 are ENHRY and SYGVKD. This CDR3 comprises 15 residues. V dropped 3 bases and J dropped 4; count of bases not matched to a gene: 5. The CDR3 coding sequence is TGTGCCATCAGTGACGGGACAGGGGTCGCCTATGGCTACACCTTC. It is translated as CAISDGTGVAYGYTF.

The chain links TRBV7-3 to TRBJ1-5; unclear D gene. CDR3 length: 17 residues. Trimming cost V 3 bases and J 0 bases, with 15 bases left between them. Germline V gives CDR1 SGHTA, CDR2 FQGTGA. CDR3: CASSLCLQRLSNQPQHF. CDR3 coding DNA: TGTGCCAGCAGCTTGTGTTTGCAGCGGCTTAGCAATCAGCCCCAGCATTTT.

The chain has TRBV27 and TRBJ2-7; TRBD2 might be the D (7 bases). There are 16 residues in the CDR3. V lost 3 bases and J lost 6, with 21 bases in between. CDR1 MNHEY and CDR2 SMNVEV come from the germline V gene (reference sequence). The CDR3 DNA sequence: TGTGCCAGCAGTTTTTCCCGGGACTACCAAGGGGGCGAGCAGTACTTC. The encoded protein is CASSFSRDYQGGEQYF.

This chain's CDR3 is CAGTRSGFSTDTQYF. The CDR3, as DNA: TGTGCCGGCACCCGTAGCGGGTTTAGCACAGATACGCAGTATTTT. The rearrangement joins TRBV7-2 to TRBJ2-3, with 7 bases fitting TRBD2. CDR3 size: 15 residues. CDR1 is SGHTA, CDR2 FQGNSA, per germline. The V gene end was trimmed by 11 bases and the J gene end by 0 bases; junction bases not matched to a gene: 11. The whole variable domain, remainder taken from reference TRBV7-2 and TRBJ2-3, is GAGVSQSPSNKVTEKGKDVELRCDPISGHTALYWYRQSLGQGLEFLIYFQGNSAPDKSGLPSDRFSAERTGGSVSTLTIQRTQQEDSAVYLCAGTRSGFSTDTQYFGPGTRLTVL.

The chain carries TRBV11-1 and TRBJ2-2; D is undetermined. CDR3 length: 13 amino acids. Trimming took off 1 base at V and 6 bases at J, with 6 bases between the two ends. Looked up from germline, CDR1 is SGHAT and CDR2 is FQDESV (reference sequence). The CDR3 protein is CASSLVGPGELFF. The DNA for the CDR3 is TGTGCCAGCAGCTTAGTTGGACCCGGGGAGCTGTTTTTT.

CDR3 nucleotide sequence: TGTGCCAGCACCTCCGGGACAGGGGCCTGGGATGAGCAGTTCTTC. Translation gives CASTSGTGAWDEQFF. The chain combines TRBV6-5 with TRBJ2-1; 10 bases align to TRBD1. In germline, CDR1 is MNHEY, CDR2 SVGAGI. The CDR3 extends over 15 amino acids. Trimming took 7 bases from V and 8 from J; bases not matched to a gene: 11.

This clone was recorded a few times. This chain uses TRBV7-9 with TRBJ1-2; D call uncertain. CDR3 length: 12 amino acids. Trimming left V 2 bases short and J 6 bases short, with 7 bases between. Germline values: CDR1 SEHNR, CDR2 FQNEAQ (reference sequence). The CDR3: CASSLMGDGYTF. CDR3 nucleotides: TGTGCCAGCAGCTTAATGGGCGATGGCTACACCTTC.

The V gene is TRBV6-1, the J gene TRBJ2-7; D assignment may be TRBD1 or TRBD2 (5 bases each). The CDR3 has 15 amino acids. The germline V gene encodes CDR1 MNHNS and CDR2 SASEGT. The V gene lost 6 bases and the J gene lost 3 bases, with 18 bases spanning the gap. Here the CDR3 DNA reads TGTGCCAGCAGCGTAGGGCCGGGGCAAGGCTACGAGCAGTACTTC. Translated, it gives CASSVGPGQGYEQYF.